This TCR beta chain was sequenced in a study of T cell responses to AZD1222 COVID-19 vaccine. Assay used: immunoSEQ multiplex PCR; TCRdb lists only in-frame clones, some missing. Of around 100,000 clones detected, around nine tenths appear once; the ten largest clones hold about a sixth. The study, taken as a whole, reports: Spike-specific TCR breadth rose after two AZD1222 doses, and depth rose as well.

Germline V gene lookup returns CDR1 MNHEY and CDR2 SVGAGI. The CDR3 runs 13 residues. V was shortened by 9 bases and J by 5 bases, with 11 bases between the two germline ends. With respect to this clone: The antigen is unknown.

This TCR derives from an adult in good health. The rearrangement uses TRBV6-5 and TRBJ1-6; D may be TRBD1 (6 bases). The input for sequencing was peripheral blood, taken on day 0 of AZD1222 vaccination. The CDR3 nucleotides are TGTGCCAGTGCAGGGGTAAATAATTCACCCCTCCACTTT. Translating it yields CASAGVNNSPLHF.